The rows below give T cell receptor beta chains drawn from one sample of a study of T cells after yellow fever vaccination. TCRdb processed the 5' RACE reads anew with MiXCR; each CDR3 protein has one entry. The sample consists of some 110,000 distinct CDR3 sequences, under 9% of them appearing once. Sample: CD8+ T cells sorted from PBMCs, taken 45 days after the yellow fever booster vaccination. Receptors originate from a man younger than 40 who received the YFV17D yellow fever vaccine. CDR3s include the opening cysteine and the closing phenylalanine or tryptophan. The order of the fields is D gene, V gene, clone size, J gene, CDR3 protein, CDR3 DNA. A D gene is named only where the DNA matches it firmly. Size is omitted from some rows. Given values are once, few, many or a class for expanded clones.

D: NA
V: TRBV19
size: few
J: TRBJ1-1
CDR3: CASSIGEGLTEAFF
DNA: TGTGCCAGTAGTATCGGTGAGGGCCTAACCGAAGCTTTCTTT

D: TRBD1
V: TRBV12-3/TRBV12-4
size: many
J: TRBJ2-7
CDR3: CASRTGAHEQYF
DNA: TGTGCCAGTCGGACAGGGGCCCACGAGCAGTACTTC

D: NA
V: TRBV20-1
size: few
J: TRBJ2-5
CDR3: CSARDPPWGSVETQYF
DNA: TGCAGTGCTAGAGATCCCCCCTGGGGGAGCGTGGAGACCCAGTACTTC

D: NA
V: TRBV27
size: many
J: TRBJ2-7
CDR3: CASSLTGTTYEQYF
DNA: TGTGCCAGCAGTTTAACGGGAACGACCTACGAGCAGTACTTC

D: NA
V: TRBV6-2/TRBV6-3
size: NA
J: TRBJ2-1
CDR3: CASSYEQRVIPNEQFF
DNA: TGTGCCAGCAGTTACGAGCAGCGGGTGATACCCAATGAGCAGTTCTTC

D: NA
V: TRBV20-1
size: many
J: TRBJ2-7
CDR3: CSGVVESSYEQYF
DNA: TGCAGTGGGGTAGTTGAGAGCTCCTACGAGCAGTACTTC

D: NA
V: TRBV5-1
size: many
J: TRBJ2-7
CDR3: CASSSNTPGPKTEQYF
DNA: TGCGCCAGCAGCTCGAACACTCCGGGACCAAAAACCGAGCAGTACTTC

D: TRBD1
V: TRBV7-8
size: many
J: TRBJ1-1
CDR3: CASSLGDRGNTEAFF
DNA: TGTGCCAGCAGCTTAGGGGACAGGGGAAACACTGAAGCTTTCTTT

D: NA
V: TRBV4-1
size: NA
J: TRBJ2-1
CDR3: CASVSSGSGYNEQFF
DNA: TGCGCCAGCGTGTCCTCGGGAAGCGGGTACAATGAGCAGTTCTTC

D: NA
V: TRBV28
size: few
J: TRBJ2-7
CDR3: CAPTVDSRRYEQYF
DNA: TGTGCCCCCACGGTGGACAGCCGAAGGTACGAGCAGTACTTC

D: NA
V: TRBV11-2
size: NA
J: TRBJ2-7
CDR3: CASSLEGPGEQYF
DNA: TGTGCCAGCAGCTTAGAAGGCCCGGGCGAGCAGTACTTC

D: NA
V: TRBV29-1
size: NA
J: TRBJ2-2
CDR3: CSVAGYLDTGELFF
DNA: TGCAGCGTTGCAGGGTATTTGGACACCGGGGAGCTGTTTTTT

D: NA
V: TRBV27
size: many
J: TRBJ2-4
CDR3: CASRDSWALTHIQYF
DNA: TGTGCCAGCAGGGACAGCTGGGCCCTAACGCACATTCAGTACTTC

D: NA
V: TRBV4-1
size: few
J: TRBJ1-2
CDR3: CASSQGRLWIF
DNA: TGCGCCAGCAGCCAGGGTAGATTGTGGATCTTC

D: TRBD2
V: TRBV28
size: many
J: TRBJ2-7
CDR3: CASSIPLAGTYEQYF
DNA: TGTGCCAGCAGTATCCCCTTAGCGGGGACCTACGAGCAGTACTTC

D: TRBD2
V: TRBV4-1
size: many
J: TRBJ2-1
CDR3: CASFWTSGSIREQFF
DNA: TGCGCCAGCTTCTGGACTAGCGGGAGTATACGTGAGCAGTTCTTC

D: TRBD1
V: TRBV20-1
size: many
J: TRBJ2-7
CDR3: CSALSKQGTTYEQYF
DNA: TGCAGTGCCCTAAGCAAACAGGGGACGACCTACGAGCAGTACTTC

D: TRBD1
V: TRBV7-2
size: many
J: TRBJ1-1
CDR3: CASSLNRGYTEAFF
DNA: TGTGCCAGCAGCTTGAACAGGGGATACACTGAAGCTTTCTTT

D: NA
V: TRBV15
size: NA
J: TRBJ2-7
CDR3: CATSGGIRYEQYF
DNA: TGTGCCACCAGCGGGGGGATTCGCTACGAGCAGTACTTC

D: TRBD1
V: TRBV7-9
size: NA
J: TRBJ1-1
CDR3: CASSVGQGSTEAFF
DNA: TGTGCCAGCAGCGTGGGACAGGGGAGCACTGAAGCTTTCTTT

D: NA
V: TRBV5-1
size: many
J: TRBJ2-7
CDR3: CASRTSVREKYF
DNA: TGCGCCAGCAGGACATCGGTCCGGGAGAAGTACTTC

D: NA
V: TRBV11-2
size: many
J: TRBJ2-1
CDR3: CASRDSLSSYNEQFF
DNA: TGTGCCAGCAGAGACAGCCTGAGCTCCTACAATGAGCAGTTCTTC

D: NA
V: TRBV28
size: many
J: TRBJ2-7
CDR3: CASSRTADYEQYF
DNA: TGTGCCAGCAGTAGGACAGCGGACTACGAGCAGTACTTC

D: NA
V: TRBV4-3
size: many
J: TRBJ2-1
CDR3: CASSQVGQGRVNEQFF
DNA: TGCGCCAGCAGCCAAGTAGGTCAGGGAAGGGTCAATGAGCAGTTCTTC

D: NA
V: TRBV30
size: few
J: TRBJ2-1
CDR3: CAWEKALGNEQFF
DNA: TGTGCCTGGGAGAAGGCCCTAGGCAATGAGCAGTTCTTC

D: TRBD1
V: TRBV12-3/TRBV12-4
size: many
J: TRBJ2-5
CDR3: CASSLQGLAETQYF
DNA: TGTGCCAGCAGTCTACAGGGGTTAGCGGAGACCCAGTACTTC

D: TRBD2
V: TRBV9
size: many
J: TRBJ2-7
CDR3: CASSVTGGEQYF
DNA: TGTGCCAGCAGCGTCACGGGAGGCGAGCAGTACTTC

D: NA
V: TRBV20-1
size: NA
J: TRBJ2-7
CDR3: CSARDGASGRPYEQYF
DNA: TGCAGTGCTAGAGATGGGGCGAGCGGCCGCCCCTACGAGCAGTACTTC